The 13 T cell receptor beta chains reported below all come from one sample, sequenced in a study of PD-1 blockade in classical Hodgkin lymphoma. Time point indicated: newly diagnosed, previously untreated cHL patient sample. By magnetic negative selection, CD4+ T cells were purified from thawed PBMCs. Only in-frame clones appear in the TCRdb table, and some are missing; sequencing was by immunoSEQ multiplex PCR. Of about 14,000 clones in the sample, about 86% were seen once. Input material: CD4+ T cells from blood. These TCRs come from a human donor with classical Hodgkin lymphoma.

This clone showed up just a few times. The CDR3 loop reads CASSPGLAGGRYNEQFF. For the CDR3, the DNA is TGTGCCAGCAGCCCGGGACTAGCGGGAGGTCGGTACAATGAGCAGTTCTTC. This rearrangement joins TRBV5-4 to TRBJ2-1; the match to TRBD2 covers 15 bases. The CDR3 sequence is 17 residues long. In germline, CDR1 is SGHNT, CDR2 YYREEE (reference sequence). J was trimmed by 4 bases and V by 4 bases; bases with no gene match: 6. The full variable domain, with the rest looked up from reference TRBV5-4 and TRBJ2-1, is ETGVTQSPTHLIKTRGQQVTLRCSSQSGHNTVSWYQQALGQGPQFIFQYYREEENGRGNFPPRFSGLQFPNYSSELNVNALELDDSALYLCASSPGLAGGRYNEQFFGPGTRLTVL.

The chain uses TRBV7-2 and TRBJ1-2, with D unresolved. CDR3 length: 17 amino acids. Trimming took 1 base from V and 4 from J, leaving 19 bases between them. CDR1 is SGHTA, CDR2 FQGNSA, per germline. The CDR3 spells CASSLEKAVLLGYGYTF. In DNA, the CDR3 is TGTGCCAGCAGCTTAGAAAAGGCTGTGCTCTTAGGCTATGGCTACACCTTC.

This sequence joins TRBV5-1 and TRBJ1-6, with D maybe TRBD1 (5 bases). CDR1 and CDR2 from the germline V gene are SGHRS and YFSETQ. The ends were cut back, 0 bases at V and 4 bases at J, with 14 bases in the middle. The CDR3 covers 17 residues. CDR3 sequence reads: CASSLGARTMYNSPLHF. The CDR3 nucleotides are TGCGCCAGCAGCTTGGGAGCAAGGACAATGTATAATTCACCCCTCCACTTT.

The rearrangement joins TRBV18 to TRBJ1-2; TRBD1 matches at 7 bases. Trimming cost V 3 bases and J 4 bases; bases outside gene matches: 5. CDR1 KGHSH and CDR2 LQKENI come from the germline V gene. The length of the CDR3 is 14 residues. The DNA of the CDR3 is TGTGCCAGCTCACCGACCGGGACAGTCTATGGCTACACCTTC. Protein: CASSPTGTVYGYTF.

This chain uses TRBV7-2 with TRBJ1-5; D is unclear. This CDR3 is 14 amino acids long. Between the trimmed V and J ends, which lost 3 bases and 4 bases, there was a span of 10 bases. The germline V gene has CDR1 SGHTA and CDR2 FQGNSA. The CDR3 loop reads CASSFSPNNQPQHF. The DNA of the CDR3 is TGTGCCAGCAGCTTCTCACCGAATAATCAGCCCCAGCATTTT.

The CDR3 nucleotides read TGTGCCAGCAGCTCTAGCGGGGAAACCTACAATGAGCAGTTCTTC. Residues: CASSSSGETYNEQFF. The chain employs TRBV11-3 and TRBJ2-1, with 9 nucleotides matching TRBD2. The CDR3 contains 15 residues. The junction had 3 bases not matched to a gene; V was cut back by 4 bases and J by 2 bases. The V gene's germline CDR1 is SGHNT and CDR2 YENEEA.

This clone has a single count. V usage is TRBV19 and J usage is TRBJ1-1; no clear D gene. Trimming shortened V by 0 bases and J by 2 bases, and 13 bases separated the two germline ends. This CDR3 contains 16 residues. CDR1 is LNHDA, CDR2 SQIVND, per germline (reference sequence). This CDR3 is CASSIDLSGRNTEAFF. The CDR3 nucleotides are TGTGCCAGTAGTATAGATCTTTCGGGCAGAAACACTGAAGCTTTCTTT.

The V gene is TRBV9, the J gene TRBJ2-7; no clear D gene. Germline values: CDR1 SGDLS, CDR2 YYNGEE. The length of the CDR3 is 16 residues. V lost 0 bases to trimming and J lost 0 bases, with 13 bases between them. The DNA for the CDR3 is TGTGCCAGCAGCGTAGGAATTAGTTCAAGCTCCTACGAGCAGTACTTC. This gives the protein CASSVGISSSSYEQYF.

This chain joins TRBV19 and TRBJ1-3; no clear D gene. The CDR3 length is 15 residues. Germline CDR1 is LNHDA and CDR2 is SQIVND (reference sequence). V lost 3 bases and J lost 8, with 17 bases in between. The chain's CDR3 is CASSIGSGWKDTIYF. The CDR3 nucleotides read TGTGCCAGTAGTATTGGGAGCGGCTGGAAAGACACCATATATTTT.

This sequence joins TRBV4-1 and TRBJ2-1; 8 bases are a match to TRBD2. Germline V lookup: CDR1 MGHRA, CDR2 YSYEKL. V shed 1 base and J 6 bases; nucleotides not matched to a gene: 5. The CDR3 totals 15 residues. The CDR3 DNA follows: TGCGCCAGCAGCCAAGCGGGAGGGGACTTCAATGAGCAGTTCTTC. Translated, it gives CASSQAGGDFNEQFF.

The CDR3 sequence: CAWSVQRDEQYF. Here the CDR3 DNA reads TGTGCCTGGAGTGTACAGAGAGATGAGCAGTACTTC. This chain joins TRBV30 and TRBJ2-7, with D uncertain. The ends were cut back, 0 bases at V and 7 bases at J, with 10 bases in the middle. The CDR3 consists of 12 residues. CDR1 is GTSNPN and CDR2 is SVGIG in the germline V gene (reference sequence).

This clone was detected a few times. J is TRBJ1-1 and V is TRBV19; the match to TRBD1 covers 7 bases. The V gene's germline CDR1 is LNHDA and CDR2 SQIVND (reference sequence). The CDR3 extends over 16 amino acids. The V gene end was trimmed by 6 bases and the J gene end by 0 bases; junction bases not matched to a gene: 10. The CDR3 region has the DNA TGTGCCAGTAGAGGGACAGTCGGTAACATGAACACTGAAGCTTTCTTT. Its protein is CASRGTVGNMNTEAFF. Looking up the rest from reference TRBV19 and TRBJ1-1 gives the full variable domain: DGGITQSPKYLFRKEGQNVTLSCEQNLNHDAMYWYRQDPGQGLRLIYYSQIVNDFQKGDIAEGYSVSREKKESFPLTVTSAQKNPTAFYLCASRGTVGNMNTEAFFGQGTRLTVV.

Written as DNA, the CDR3 is TGTGCCAGCAGCCGGACAGGGCGGGATGAGCAGTTCTTC. It yields the protein CASSRTGRDEQFF. The J gene is TRBJ2-1, the V gene TRBV6-1, with 8 bases that match TRBD1. Germline trimming cut 6 bases from V and 8 bases from J; bases unmatched to any gene: 6. The CDR3 loop spans 13 amino acids. Looked up from germline, CDR1 is MNHNS and CDR2 is SASEGT.